This T cell receptor (beta chain) appears in the sequencing data of a study of shared clonotypes between healthy human individuals. At the level of the study: Contributing individuals were a couple of females and a few males aged 18 to 49.

Method: immunoSEQ multiplex PCR; TCRdb's copy keeps in-frame clones and lacks some. This sample has approximately 510,000 clones, with 79% found just once. Worth noting for this clone: Antigen specificity is unknown.

Per germline, CDR1 LNHDA and CDR2 SQIVND (reference sequence). CDR3 length: 15 amino acids. The ends were cut back, 0 bases at V and 5 bases at J, with 10 bases in the middle. Study-wide results and limits: It was only blood that was sampled, and tissue repertoires likely differ.

The chain joins TRBV19 to TRBJ2-2; maybe TRBD2 (5 bases). Sequenced: PBMCs. The clonotype comes from a woman aged 40 to 49 in good health. Some clones in this sample may be carry-over from other donors' samples. This chain's CDR3 is CASSIDKRVTGELFF. The DNA for the CDR3 is TGTGCCAGTAGTATAGACAAGAGGGTAACCGGGGAGCTGTTTTTT.